The clone carrying this TCR beta chain was seen at least ten times. This entry belongs to a study of T cells after yellow fever vaccination. Germline V gene data show CDR1 as LNHNV and CDR2 as YYDKDF (reference sequence). The CDR3 is 15 amino acids. V lost 5 bases and J lost 5; bases outside the gene matches: 6. 5'RACE template switching produced TCR cDNA carrying a universal primer site and UMIs. TCRdb re-analysed the 5' RACE reads in MiXCR, keeping a single row per CDR3 protein. The data contain around 40,000 distinct CDR3 sequences, roughly 7.1% of them singletons. General study results and limits: Once the booster was given, most primary-vaccination clones reappeared, at just under 98% for CD4 and approximately 88% for CD8.

Sequencing was performed on CD8+ T cells not binding an NS4B(214-222) dextramer, sorted from PBMCs, taken 45 days after the yellow fever booster vaccination. J is TRBJ2-5 and V is TRBV15; 12 positions match TRBD2. This receptor was identified in a man aged 30 to 45 who received the YFV17D yellow fever vaccine. This CDR3 reads CATSVRLAGVETQYF. The CDR3 bases are TGTGCCACCAGCGTCCGACTAGCGGGAGTGGAGACCCAGTACTTC.